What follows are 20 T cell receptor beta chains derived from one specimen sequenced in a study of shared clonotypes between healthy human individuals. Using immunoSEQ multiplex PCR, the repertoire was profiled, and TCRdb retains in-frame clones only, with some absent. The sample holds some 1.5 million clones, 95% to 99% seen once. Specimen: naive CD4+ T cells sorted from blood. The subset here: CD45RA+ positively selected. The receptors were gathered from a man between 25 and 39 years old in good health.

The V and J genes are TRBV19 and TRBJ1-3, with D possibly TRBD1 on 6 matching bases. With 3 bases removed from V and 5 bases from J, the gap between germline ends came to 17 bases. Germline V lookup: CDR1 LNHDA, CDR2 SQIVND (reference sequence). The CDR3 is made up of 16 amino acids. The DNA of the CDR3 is TGTGCCAGTAGTATCCCCGGACAGCCGGGCAGAAACACCATATATTTT. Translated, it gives CASSIPGQPGRNTIYF. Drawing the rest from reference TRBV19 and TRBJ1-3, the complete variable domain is DGGITQSPKYLFRKEGQNVTLSCEQNLNHDAMYWYRQDPGQGLRLIYYSQIVNDFQKGDIAEGYSVSREKKESFPLTVTSAQKNPTAFYLCASSIPGQPGRNTIYFGEGSWLTVV.

The CDR3 DNA reads as TGCGCCAGCAGCCAAAGCGCTCGGGGGACAGATACGCAGTATTTT. It is translated as CASSQSARGTDTQYF. V and J are TRBV4-1 and TRBJ2-3; weak D call: TRBD2 (6 bases). CDR3 length: 15 amino acids. Germline V gives CDR1 MGHRA, CDR2 YSYEKL. Trimming removed 2 bases from V and 3 bases from J, with 12 bases in between.

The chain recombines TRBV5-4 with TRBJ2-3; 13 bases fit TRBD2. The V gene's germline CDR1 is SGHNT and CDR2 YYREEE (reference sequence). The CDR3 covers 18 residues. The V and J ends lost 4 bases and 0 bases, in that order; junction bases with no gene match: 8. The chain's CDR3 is CASSRTSGSRTSTDTQYF. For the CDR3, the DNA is TGTGCCAGCAGCCGGACTAGCGGGAGTCGGACAAGCACAGATACGCAGTATTTT.

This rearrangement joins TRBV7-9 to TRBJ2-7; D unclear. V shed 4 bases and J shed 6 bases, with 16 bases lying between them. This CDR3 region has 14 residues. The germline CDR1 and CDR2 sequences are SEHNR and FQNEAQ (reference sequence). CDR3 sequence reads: CASSSPSREAEQYF. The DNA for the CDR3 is TGTGCCAGCAGCTCCCCCTCCCGAGAGGCCGAGCAGTACTTC.

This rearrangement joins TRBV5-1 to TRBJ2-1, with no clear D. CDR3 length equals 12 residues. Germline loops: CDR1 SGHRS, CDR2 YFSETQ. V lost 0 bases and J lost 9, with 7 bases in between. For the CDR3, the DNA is TGCGCCAGCAGCTTGGATTCGGGTGAGCAGTTCTTC. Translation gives CASSLDSGEQFF.

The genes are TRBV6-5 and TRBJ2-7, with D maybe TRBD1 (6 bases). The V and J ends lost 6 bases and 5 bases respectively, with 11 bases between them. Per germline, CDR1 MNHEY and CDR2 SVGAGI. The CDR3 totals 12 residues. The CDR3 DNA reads TGTGCCAGCAGGCCAGGGGACCACGAGCAGTACTTC. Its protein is CASRPGDHEQYF.

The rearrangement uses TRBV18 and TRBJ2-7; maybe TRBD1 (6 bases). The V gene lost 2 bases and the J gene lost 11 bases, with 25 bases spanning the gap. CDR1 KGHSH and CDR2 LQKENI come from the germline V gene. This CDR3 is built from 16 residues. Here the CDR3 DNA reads TGTGCCAGCTCACCAACGAAACAGGGATTCGGCATCTTGGAGTACTTC. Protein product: CASSPTKQGFGILEYF.

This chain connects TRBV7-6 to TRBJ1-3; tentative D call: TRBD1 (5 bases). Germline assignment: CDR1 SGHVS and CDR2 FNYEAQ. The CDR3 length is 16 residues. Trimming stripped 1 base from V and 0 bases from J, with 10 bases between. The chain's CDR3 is CASSLGRAFSGNTIYF. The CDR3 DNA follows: TGTGCCAGCAGCTTAGGCAGGGCTTTCTCTGGAAACACCATATATTTT.

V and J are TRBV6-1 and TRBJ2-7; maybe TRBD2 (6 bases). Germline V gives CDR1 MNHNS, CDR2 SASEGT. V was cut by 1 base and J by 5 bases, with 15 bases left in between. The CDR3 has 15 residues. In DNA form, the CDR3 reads TGTGCCAGCAGTGAAGATCGGAGGGGTTACAACGAGCAGTACTTC. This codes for CASSEDRRGYNEQYF.

This CDR3 reads CASSLLDQTGYTF. The CDR3 DNA follows: TGTGCCAGCAGTTTACTTGACCAGACGGGCTACACCTTC. This rearrangement joins TRBV27 to TRBJ1-2; D remains ambiguous. This CDR3 is built from 13 residues. V lost 2 bases to trimming and J lost 8 bases, with 12 bases between them. Germline V gives CDR1 MNHEY, CDR2 SMNVEV (reference sequence).

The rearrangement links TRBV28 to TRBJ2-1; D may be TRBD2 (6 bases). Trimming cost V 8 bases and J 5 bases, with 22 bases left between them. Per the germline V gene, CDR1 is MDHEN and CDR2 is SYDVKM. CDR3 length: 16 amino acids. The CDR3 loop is CASFSRTEGVHNEQFF. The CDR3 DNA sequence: TGTGCCAGCTTCTCACGCACGGAGGGAGTCCACAATGAGCAGTTCTTC.

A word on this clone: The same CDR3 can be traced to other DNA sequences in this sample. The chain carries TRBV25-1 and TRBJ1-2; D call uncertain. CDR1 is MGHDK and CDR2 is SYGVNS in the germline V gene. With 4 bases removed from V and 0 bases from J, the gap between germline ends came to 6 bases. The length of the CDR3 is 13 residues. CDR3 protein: CASSAGANYGYTF. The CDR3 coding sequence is TGTGCCAGCAGTGCAGGTGCTAACTATGGCTACACCTTC.

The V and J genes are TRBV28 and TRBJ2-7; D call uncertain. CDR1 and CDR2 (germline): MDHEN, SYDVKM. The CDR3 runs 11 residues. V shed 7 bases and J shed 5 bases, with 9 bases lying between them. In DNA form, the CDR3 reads TGTGCCAGCACCAAGGAGAACGAGCAGTACTTC. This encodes CASTKENEQYF.

The CDR3 DNA reads TGCGCCAGCAATACAGGGGGAAGGGCTGAAGCTTTCTTT. Translated: CASNTGGRAEAFF. The V call is TRBV10-2, the J call TRBJ1-1, with 8 bases that match TRBD1. J was trimmed by 6 bases and V by 7 bases; bases with no gene match: 7. Germline-derived CDR1 and CDR2 are WSHSY and SAAADI. The CDR3 contains 13 residues.

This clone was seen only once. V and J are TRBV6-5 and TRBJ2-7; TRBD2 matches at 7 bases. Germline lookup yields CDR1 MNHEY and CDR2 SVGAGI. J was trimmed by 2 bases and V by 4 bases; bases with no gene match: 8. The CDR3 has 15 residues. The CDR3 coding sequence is TGTGCCAGCAGTTCCCCCGGGACTACAGCCTACGAGCAGTACTTC. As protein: CASSSPGTTAYEQYF.

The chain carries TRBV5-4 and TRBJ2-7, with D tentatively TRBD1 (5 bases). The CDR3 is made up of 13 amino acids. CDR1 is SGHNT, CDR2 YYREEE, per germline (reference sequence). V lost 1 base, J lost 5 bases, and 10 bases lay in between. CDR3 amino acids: CASSLSLQDEQYF. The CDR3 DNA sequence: TGTGCCAGCAGCTTGTCTCTACAGGACGAGCAGTACTTC.

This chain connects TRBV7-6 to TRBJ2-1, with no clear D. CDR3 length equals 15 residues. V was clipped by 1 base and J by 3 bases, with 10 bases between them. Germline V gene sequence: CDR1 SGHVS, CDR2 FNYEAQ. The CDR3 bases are TGTGCCAGCAGCTTAGTTGCGGTGGGCTACAATGAGCAGTTCTTC. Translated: CASSLVAVGYNEQFF.

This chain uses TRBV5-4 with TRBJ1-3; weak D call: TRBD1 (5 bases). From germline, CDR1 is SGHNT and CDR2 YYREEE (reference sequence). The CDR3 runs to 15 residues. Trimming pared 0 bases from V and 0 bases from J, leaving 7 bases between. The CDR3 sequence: CASSLGGTSGNTIYF. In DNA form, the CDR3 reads TGTGCCAGCAGCTTGGGGGGGACCTCTGGAAACACCATATATTTT.

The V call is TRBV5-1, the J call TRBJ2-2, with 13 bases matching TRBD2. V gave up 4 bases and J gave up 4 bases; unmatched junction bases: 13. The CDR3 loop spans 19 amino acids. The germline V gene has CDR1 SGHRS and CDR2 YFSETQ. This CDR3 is CASSLPGTSGVGATGELFF. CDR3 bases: TGCGCCAGCAGCCTACCCGGGACTAGCGGGGTGGGGGCCACCGGGGAGCTGTTTTTT.

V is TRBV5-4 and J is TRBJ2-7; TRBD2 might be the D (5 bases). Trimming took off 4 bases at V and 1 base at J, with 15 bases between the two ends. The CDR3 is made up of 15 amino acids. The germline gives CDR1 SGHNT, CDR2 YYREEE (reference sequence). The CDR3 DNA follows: TGTGCCAGCAGCGACGGGAAGCTAAATTCCTACGAGCAGTACTTC. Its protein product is CASSDGKLNSYEQYF.